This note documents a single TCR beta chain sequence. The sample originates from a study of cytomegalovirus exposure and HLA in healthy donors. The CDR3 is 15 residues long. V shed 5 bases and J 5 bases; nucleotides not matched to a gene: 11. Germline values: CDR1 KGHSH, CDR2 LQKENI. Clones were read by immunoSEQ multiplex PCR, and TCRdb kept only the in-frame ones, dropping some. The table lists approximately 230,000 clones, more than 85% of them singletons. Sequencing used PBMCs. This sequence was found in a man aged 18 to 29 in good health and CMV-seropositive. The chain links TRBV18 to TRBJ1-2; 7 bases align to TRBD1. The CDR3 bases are TGTGCCAGCTCATCCCCCGGGACAGTTGGATATGGCTACACCTTC. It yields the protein CASSSPGTVGYGYTF.